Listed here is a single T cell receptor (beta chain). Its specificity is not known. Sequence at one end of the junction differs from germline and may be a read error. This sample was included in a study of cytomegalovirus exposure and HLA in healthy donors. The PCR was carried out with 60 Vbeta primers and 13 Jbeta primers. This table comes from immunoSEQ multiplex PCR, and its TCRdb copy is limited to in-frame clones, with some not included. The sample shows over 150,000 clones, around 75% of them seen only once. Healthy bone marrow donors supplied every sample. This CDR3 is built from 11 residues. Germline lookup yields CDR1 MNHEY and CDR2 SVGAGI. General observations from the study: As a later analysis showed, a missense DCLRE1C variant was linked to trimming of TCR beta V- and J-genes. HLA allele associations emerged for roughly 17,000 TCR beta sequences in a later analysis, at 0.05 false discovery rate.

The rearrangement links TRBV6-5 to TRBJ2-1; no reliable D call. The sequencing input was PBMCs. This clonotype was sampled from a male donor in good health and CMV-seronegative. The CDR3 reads CASSSFNEQFF. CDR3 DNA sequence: TGTGCCAGCAGTTCCTTCAATGAGCAGTTCTTC.